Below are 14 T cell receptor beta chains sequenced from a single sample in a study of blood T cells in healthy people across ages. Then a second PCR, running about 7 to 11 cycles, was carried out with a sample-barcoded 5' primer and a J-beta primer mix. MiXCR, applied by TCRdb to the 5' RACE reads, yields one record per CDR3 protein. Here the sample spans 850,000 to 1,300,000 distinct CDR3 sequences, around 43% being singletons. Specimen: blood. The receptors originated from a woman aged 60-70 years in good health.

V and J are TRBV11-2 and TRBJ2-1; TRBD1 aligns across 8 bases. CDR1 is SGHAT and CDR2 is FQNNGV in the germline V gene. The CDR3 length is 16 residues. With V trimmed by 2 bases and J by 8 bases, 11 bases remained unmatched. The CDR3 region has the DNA TGTGCCAGCAGCTTATCCCTCGGACAGGGCAACGATGAGCAGTTCTTC. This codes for CASSLSLGQGNDEQFF. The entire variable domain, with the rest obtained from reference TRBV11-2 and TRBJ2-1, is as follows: EAGVAQSPRYKIIEKRQSVAFWCNPISGHATLYWYQQILGQGPKLLIQFQNNGVVDDSQLPKDRFSAERLKGVDSTLKIQPAKLEDSAVYLCASSLSLGQGNDEQFFGPGTRLTVL.

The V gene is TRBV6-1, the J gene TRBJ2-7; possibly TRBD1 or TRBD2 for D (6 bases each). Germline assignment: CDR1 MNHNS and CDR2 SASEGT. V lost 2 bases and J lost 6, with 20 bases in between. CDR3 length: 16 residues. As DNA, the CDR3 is TGTGCCAGCAGTGAAAGCCGATTTTACGGGGGCCCCGAGCAGTACTTC. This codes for CASSESRFYGGPEQYF.

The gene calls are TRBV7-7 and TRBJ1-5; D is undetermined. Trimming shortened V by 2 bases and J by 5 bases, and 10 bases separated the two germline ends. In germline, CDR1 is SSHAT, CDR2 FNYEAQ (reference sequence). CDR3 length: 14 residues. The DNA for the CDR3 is TGTGCCAGCAGCTTATGGGCCATAGATCAGCCCCAGCATTTT. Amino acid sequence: CASSLWAIDQPQHF. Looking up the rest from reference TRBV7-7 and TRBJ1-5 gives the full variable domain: GAGVSQSPRYKVTKRGQDVTLRCDPISSHATLYWYQQALGQGPEFLTYFNYEAQPDKSGLPSDRFSAERPEGSISTLTIQRTEQRDSAMYRCASSLWAIDQPQHFGDGTRLSIL.

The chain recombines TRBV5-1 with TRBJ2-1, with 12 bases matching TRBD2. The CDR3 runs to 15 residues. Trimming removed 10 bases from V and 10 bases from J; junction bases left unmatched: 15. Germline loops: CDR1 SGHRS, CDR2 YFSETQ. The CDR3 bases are TGCGCCGTCTCCTTGACTAGCGGGGGACTCCCCGAGCAGTTCTTC. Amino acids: CAVSLTSGGLPEQFF.

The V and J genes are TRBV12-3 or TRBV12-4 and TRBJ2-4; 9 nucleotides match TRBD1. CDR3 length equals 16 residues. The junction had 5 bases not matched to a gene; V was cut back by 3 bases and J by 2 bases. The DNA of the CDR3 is TGTGCCAGCAGTTTCTTGGACAGGGGAACCAAAAACATTCAGTACTTC. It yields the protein CASSFLDRGTKNIQYF.

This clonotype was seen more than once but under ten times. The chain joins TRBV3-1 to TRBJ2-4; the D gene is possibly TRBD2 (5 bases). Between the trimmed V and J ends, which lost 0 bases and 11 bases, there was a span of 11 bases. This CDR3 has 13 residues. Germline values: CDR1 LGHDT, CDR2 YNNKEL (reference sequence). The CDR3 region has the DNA TGTGCCAGCAGCCAAGATCGCCGCGGGTTTCAGTACTTC. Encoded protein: CASSQDRRGFQYF. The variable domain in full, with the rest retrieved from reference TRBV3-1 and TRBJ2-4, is DTAVSQTPKYLVTQMGNDKSIKCEQNLGHDTMYWYKQDSKKFLKIMFSYNNKELIINETVPNRFSPKSPDKAHLNLHINSLELGDSAVYFCASSQDRRGFQYFGAGTRLSVL.

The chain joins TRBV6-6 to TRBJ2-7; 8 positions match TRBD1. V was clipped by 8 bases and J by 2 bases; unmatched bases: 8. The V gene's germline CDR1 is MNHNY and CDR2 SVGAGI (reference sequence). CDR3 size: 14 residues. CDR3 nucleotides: TGTGCCAGCGGTACCGGACAGGGTACCTACGAGCAGTACTTC. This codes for CASGTGQGTYEQYF.

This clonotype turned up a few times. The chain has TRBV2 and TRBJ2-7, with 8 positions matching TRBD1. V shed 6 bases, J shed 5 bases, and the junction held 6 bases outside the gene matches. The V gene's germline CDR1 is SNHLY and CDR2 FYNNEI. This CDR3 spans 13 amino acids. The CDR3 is CASSGDRYNEQYF. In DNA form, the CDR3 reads TGTGCCAGCAGCGGGGACAGGTACAACGAGCAGTACTTC.

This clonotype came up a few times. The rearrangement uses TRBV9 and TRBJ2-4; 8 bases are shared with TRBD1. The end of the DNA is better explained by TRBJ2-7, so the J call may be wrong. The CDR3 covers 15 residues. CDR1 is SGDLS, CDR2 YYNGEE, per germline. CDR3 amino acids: CASSADRASINEQYF. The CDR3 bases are TGTGCCAGCAGCGCGGACAGGGCTAGTATCAACGAGCAGTACTTC.

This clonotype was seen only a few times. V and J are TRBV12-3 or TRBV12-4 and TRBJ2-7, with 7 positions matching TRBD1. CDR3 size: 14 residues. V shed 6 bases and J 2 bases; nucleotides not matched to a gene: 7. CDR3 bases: TGTGCCAGCAGCGAGGGGACAGAAGCCTACGAGCAGTACTTC. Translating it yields CASSEGTEAYEQYF.

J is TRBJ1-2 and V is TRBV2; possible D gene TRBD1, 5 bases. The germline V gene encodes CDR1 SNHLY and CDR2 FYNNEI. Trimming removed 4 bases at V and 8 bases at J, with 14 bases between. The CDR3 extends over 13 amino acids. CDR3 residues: CASSGGGDLGYTF. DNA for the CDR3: TGTGCCAGCAGTGGTGGAGGGGATCTGGGCTACACCTTC.

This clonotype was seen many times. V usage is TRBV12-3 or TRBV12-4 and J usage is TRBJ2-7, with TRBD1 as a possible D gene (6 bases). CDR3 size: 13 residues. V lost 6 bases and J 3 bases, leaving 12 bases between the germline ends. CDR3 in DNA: TGTGCCAGCAGCCGCGAAGGGGGCTACGAGCAGTACTTC. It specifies CASSREGGYEQYF.

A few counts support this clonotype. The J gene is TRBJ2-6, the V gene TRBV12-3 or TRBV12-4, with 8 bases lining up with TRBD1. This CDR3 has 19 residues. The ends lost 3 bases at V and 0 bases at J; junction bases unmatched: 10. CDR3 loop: CASSFDAGGISSGANVLTF. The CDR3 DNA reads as TGTGCCAGCAGTTTTGATGCAGGGGGCATCTCCTCTGGGGCCAACGTCCTGACTTTC.

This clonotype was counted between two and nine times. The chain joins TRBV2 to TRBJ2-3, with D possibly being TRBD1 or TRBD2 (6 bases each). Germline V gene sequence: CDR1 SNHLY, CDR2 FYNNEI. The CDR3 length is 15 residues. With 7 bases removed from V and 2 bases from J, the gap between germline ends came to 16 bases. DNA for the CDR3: TGTGCCAGCACCAAGAGAGGGGGACTCACAGATACGCAGTATTTT. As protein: CASTKRGGLTDTQYF.